This TCR beta chain was identified during a study of T cell responses to AZD1222 COVID-19 vaccine. The CDR3 runs to 14 residues. Trimming shortened V by 5 bases and J by 1 base, and 9 bases separated the two germline ends. Germline V gene data show CDR1 as SGHVS and CDR2 as FQNEAQ. TCRdb's table, derived via immunoSEQ multiplex PCR, lists solely in-frame clones and lacks some. The profile covers roughly 150,000 clones, with 70% to 90% appearing a single time and roughly 0.98% taken by the ten largest. This TCR was sampled from an adult who received the AZD1222 COVID-19 vaccine. The chain employs TRBV7-8 and TRBJ1-5; D unresolved. Here the sequenced sample was peripheral blood, taken 28 days after the second AZD1222 dose. The CDR3 nucleotides are TGTGCCAGCAGCAGAGGACGGAGCAATCAGCCCCAGCATTTT. Its protein product is CASSRGRSNQPQHF.